The 20 T cell receptor beta chains listed next were all sequenced from one sample in a study of CD8+ T cells in alopecia areata. After isolation, RNA underwent reverse transcription to generate cDNA as the sequencing template. The repertoire was sequenced with immunoSEQ multiplex PCR; TCRdb's copy has only in-frame clones and lacks some. The sample has 150,000 to 200,000 clones, approximately 59% seen once. The sample was CD4+ T cells sorted from blood, taken at week 0. The receptors were gathered from a human donor with alopecia areata.

V is TRBV30 and J is TRBJ1-5; 8 bases are shared with TRBD1. The V and J ends lost 3 bases and 1 base, in that order; junction bases with no gene match: 2. Germline V gene lookup returns CDR1 GTSNPN and CDR2 SVGIG (reference sequence). The CDR3 is 14 residues long. The CDR3 DNA follows: TGTGCCTGGAGGCGGACAGGGAGCAATCAGCCCCAGCATTTT. Translated, it gives CAWRRTGSNQPQHF.

The table lists this clone with a few counts. V is TRBV30 and J is TRBJ2-2; no clear D gene. Germline V gene sequence: CDR1 GTSNPN, CDR2 SVGIG (reference sequence). Trimming cost V 0 bases and J 4 bases, with 6 bases left between them. The CDR3 consists of 13 residues. CDR3 sequence reads: CAWSVRFTGELFF. CDR3 in DNA: TGTGCCTGGAGTGTACGGTTCACCGGGGAGCTGTTTTTT.

This chain joins TRBV2 and TRBJ2-7; D may be TRBD2 (6 bases). With 8 bases removed from V and 4 bases from J, the gap between germline ends came to 18 bases. In germline, CDR1 is SNHLY, CDR2 FYNNEI. The CDR3 spans 14 residues. CDR3 nucleotide sequence: TGTGCCAGCCGGTCGGGACTCCGGACGTACGAGCAGTACTTC. Translated: CASRSGLRTYEQYF.

The J gene is TRBJ2-5, the V gene TRBV29-1; 9 bases line up with TRBD1. The CDR3 runs to 12 residues. V trimming: 7 bases; J trimming: 5 bases; junction bases outside the gene matches: 5. Germline lookup yields CDR1 SQVTM and CDR2 ANQGSEA. CDR3: CSAGQGKETQYF. Here the CDR3 DNA reads TGCAGCGCCGGACAGGGGAAGGAGACCCAGTACTTC.

V gene TRBV7-9 combines with J gene TRBJ1-1; D might be TRBD1 (6 bases). Germline loops: CDR1 SEHNR, CDR2 FQNEAQ (reference sequence). This CDR3 has 14 residues. With 0 bases removed from V and 6 bases from J, the gap between germline ends came to 11 bases. The CDR3 DNA follows: TGTGCCAGCAGCTTAGCTGGGGGCAGACCTGAAGCTTTCTTT. It is translated as CASSLAGGRPEAFF.

This rearrangement joins TRBV11-3 to TRBJ2-7; 7 nucleotides align to TRBD1. Germline assignment: CDR1 SGHNT and CDR2 YENEEA. The V gene end was trimmed by 5 bases and the J gene end by 0 bases; junction bases not matched to a gene: 4. The CDR3 has 14 residues. The CDR3 loop reads CASSIRDSSYEQYF. The CDR3 DNA sequence: TGTGCCAGCAGCATCCGGGACAGCTCCTACGAGCAGTACTTC.

The rearrangement links TRBV20-1 to TRBJ1-1; D perhaps matches TRBD1 (5 bases). This CDR3 is 11 amino acids long. Germline V lookup: CDR1 DFQATT, CDR2 SNEGSKA (reference sequence). Trimming removed 4 bases from V and 7 bases from J, with 10 bases in between. CDR3 region: CSAILGLEAFF. The DNA of the CDR3 is TGCAGTGCTATCTTGGGGCTTGAAGCTTTCTTT.

This chain connects TRBV2 to TRBJ1-5; D is ambiguous. The V end was cut by 3 bases, the J end by 3 bases, with 9 bases between. This CDR3 is built from 14 residues. CDR1 and CDR2 (germline): SNHLY, FYNNEI. CDR3 in amino acids: CASSDRTPNQPQHF. In nucleotides, the CDR3 is TGTGCCAGCAGTGACAGGACCCCCAATCAGCCCCAGCATTTT. The entire variable domain, with the rest obtained from reference TRBV2 and TRBJ1-5, is as follows: EPEVTQTPSHQVTQMGQEVILRCVPISNHLYFYWYRQILGQKVEFLVSFYNNEISEKSEIFDDQFSVERPDGSNFTLKIRSTKLEDSAMYFCASSDRTPNQPQHFGDGTRLSIL.

The table lists this clone with a few counts. The chain recombines TRBV18 with TRBJ1-5; the D is unclear. With 3 bases removed from V and 3 bases from J, the gap between germline ends came to 9 bases. The CDR3 runs to 14 residues. From germline, CDR1 is KGHSH and CDR2 LQKENI. The CDR3 loop reads CASSPSALNQPQHF. CDR3 DNA: TGTGCCAGCTCACCCTCGGCCCTCAATCAGCCCCAGCATTTT.

This sequence joins TRBV4-2 and TRBJ2-5, with unresolved D. This CDR3 is 15 amino acids long. Trimming cost V 1 base and J 3 bases, with 12 bases left between them. Looked up from germline, CDR1 is LGHNA and CDR2 is YNFKEQ. The CDR3: CASSQGGAREETQYF. CDR3 DNA: TGTGCCAGCAGCCAAGGTGGAGCGAGAGAAGAGACCCAGTACTTC.

The chain recombines TRBV7-9 with TRBJ2-7, with TRBD1 matching 11 bases. CDR1 and CDR2 (germline): SEHNR, FQNEAQ (reference sequence). V lost 0 bases, J lost 6 bases, and 10 bases stayed unmatched. CDR3 length: 17 amino acids. The CDR3 DNA reads as TGTGCCAGCAGCTTAGCCCCGGACAGGGGGCGCCGGGGCGAGCAGTACTTC. It is translated as CASSLAPDRGRRGEQYF. Filled out from reference TRBV7-9 and TRBJ2-7, the complete variable domain reads DTGVSQNPRHKITKRGQNVTFRCDPISEHNRLYWYRQTLGQGPEFLTYFQNEAQLEKSRLLSDRFSAERPKGSFSTLEIQRTEQGDSAMYLCASSLAPDRGRRGEQYFGPGTRLTVT.

V gene TRBV19 combines with J gene TRBJ2-7, with a tentative D call TRBD2 (5 bases). CDR1 is LNHDA and CDR2 is SQIVND in the germline V gene (reference sequence). The CDR3 has 14 residues. Trimming took off 5 bases at V and 2 bases at J, with 13 bases between the two ends. DNA of the CDR3: TGTGCCAGTAGTTCGGGGTTAAGGACCTACGAGCAGTACTTC. Protein sequence: CASSSGLRTYEQYF.

V gene TRBV12-5 combines with J gene TRBJ1-4, with D perhaps TRBD1 (6 bases). Germline V lookup: CDR1 LGHNT, CDR2 FRNRAP. The V gene lost 5 bases and the J gene lost 7 bases, with 14 bases spanning the gap. CDR3 length equals 14 residues. This chain's CDR3 is CASGPRGASEKLFF. The CDR3 nucleotides are TGTGCTAGTGGTCCCCGGGGGGCCAGTGAAAAACTGTTTTTT. Full variable domain (missing parts from reference TRBV12-5 and TRBJ1-4): DARVTQTPRHKVTEMGQEVTMRCQPILGHNTVFWYRQTMMQGLELLAYFRNRAPLDDSGMPKDRFSAEMPDATLATLKIQPSEPRDSAVYFCASGPRGASEKLFFGSGTQLSVL.

This chain connects TRBV30 to TRBJ2-2; TRBD1 is a possible D gene (6 bases). CDR1 is GTSNPN, CDR2 SVGIG, per germline (reference sequence). The V gene lost 3 bases and the J gene lost 4 bases, with 9 bases spanning the gap. The CDR3 is 13 residues long. The CDR3 DNA follows: TGTGCCTGGAGGGAACAGGGCACCGGGGAGCTGTTTTTT. Its protein product is CAWREQGTGELFF.

The chain recombines TRBV4-1 with TRBJ1-2; possibly TRBD1 for D (5 bases). Trimming shortened V by 4 bases and J by 2 bases, and 17 bases separated the two germline ends. Germline CDR1 is MGHRA and CDR2 is YSYEKL. The CDR3 loop spans 16 amino acids. The CDR3 protein is CASSPPGQALNYGYTF. CDR3 sequence (DNA): TGCGCCAGCAGCCCTCCCGGACAAGCACTCAACTATGGCTACACCTTC.

The chain carries TRBV30 and TRBJ2-5; D is undetermined. The germline V gene has CDR1 GTSNPN and CDR2 SVGIG (reference sequence). The V end lost 0 bases, the J end lost 7 bases, and 12 bases lay between the germline ends. The CDR3 consists of 13 residues. This chain's CDR3 is CAWSVDDGGTQYF. CDR3 in DNA: TGTGCCTGGAGTGTAGACGACGGCGGGACCCAGTACTTC.

In its sample, this clone was seen many times. Other nucleotide sequences from this sample produce the same CDR3. For the CDR3, the DNA is TGTGCCAGCAGCGTACAGGGGGCTGGCAATCAGCCCCAGCATTTT. Protein product: CASSVQGAGNQPQHF. The chain is built from TRBV2 and TRBJ1-5; TRBD1 matches at 9 bases. V shed 6 bases, J shed 2 bases, and the junction held 5 bases outside the gene matches. Per germline, CDR1 SNHLY and CDR2 FYNNEI. CDR3 length equals 15 residues.

V is TRBV4-2 and J is TRBJ2-2; 10 bases are a match to TRBD1. The junction had 2 bases not matched to a gene; V was cut back by 2 bases and J by 5 bases. CDR1 and CDR2 from the germline V gene are LGHNA and YNFKEQ. This CDR3 region has 15 residues. Here the CDR3 reads CASSQRDRGTGELFF. The CDR3 DNA is TGTGCCAGCAGCCAACGGGACAGGGGAACCGGGGAGCTGTTTTTT.

This chain connects TRBV30 to TRBJ2-1; perhaps D is TRBD1 or TRBD2 (5 bases each). V lost 2 bases and J lost 9, with 8 bases in between. Germline V gene data show CDR1 as GTSNPN and CDR2 as SVGIG (reference sequence). The CDR3 spans 11 residues. CDR3 nucleotides: TGTGCCTGGAGTAATGGGGGTGAGCAGTTCTTC. It specifies CAWSNGGEQFF.

CDR3 nucleotides: TGTGCCAGCAGCTCGGACAGCTCTGGGGCCAACGTCCTGACTTTC. Its translation: CASSSDSSGANVLTF. This chain joins TRBV5-6 and TRBJ2-6; D perhaps matches TRBD1 (6 bases). CDR3 length: 15 residues. Between the trimmed V and J ends, which lost 3 bases and 0 bases, there was a span of 7 bases. The germline gives CDR1 SGHDT, CDR2 YYEEEE.